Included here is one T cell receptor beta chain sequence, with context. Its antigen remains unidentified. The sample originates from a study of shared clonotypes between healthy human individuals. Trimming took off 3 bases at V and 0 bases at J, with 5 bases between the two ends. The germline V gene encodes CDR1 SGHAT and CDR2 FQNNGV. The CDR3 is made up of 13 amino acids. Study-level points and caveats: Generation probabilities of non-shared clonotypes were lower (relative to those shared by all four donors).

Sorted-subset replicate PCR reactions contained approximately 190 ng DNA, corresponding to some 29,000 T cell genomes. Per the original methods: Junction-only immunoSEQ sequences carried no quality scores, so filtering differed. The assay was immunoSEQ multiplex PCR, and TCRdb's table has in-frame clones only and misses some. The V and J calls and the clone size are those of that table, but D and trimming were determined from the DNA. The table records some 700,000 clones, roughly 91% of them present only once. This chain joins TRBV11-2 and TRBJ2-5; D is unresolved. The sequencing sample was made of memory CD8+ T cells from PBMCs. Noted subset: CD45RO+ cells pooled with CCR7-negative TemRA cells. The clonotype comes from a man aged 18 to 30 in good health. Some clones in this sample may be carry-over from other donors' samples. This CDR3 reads CASSFRYQETQYF. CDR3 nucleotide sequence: TGTGCCAGCAGCTTCCGGTACCAAGAGACCCAGTACTTC.